This record concerns one T cell receptor beta chain sequence. The CDR3 is 18 amino acids. CDR1 is LGHNA, CDR2 YSLEER, per germline. The junction had 5 bases not matched to a gene; V was cut back by 1 base and J by 0 bases. Carrying unique molecular identifiers, the cDNA also gained a universal primer site through template switching. TCRdb independently ran MiXCR on the 5' RACE reads; one entry per CDR3 protein. The repertoire holds 450,000 or so distinct CDR3 sequences, with 14% as singletons. The source of the sample is a study of identical twins. These data were also reused for a study on yellow fever vaccine responses in identical twins. That study reports: Each twin's T cell response to the vaccine was reported to look partly convergent and partly personalized.

Sequenced sample: CD4+ T cells sorted from blood. The source of this sequence is a woman aged 18-29 years in good health. The gene calls are TRBV4-3 and TRBJ2-6; TRBD1 aligns across 8 bases. CDR3: CASSQAGTGISGANVLTF. CDR3 DNA: TGCGCCAGCAGCCAAGCCGGGACAGGAATCTCTGGGGCCAACGTCCTGACTTTC.